This record covers a single TCR beta chain. Its target is not known. The entry originates in a study of PD-L1 blockade in urothelial cancer. Study as a whole: Blood drawn 3 weeks (second dose) and 6 weeks after treatment start was analyzed. The study recovered a median of approximately 150,000 T cells per blood sample.

Specified time point: peripheral blood 6 weeks after treatment start. General study points: Where pretreatment blood TCR clonality fell below the median, better survival was predicted.

Method: immunoSEQ multiplex PCR; TCRdb's copy keeps in-frame clones and lacks some. The sample carries about 43,000 clones, about four fifths recorded once. The V gene's germline CDR1 is SGDLS and CDR2 YYNGEE. The CDR3 loop spans 15 amino acids. Unmatched junction bases numbered 6, after V lost 3 bases and J lost 4 bases. This clonotype was obtained from a man in his 60s with urothelial cancer. The chain uses TRBV9 and TRBJ2-1; 8 bases are a match to TRBD2. This specimen consisted of PBMCs, obtained around atezolizumab (anti-PD-L1) treatment. The DNA of the CDR3 is TGTGCCAGCAGCGGGGGTAGCGGGGAATACAATGAGCAGTTCTTC. It is translated as CASSGGSGEYNEQFF.